Included here is one T cell receptor beta chain sequence, with context. Its cognate antigen is unknown. V shed 0 bases, J shed 4 bases, and the junction held 2 bases outside the gene matches. The CDR3 is 15 amino acids. CDR1 LGHNA and CDR2 YNFKEQ come from the germline V gene. Profiled with immunoSEQ multiplex PCR; TCRdb holds only in-frame clones, not every one. The sample contains about 77,000 clones, roughly 84% of which appear only once. This record belongs to a study of OX40 agonist ivuxolimab in advanced cancers. Study information: The group had a mean age of around 60 years, ranged from roughly 23 to 79, and was 82.7% male. Notes on the study in general: Also present in some nonresponders was a low level of normalized T-cell clonal expansion. Patients with a partial response at 0.1-3.0 mg/kg had among the lowest clonal expansion.

Enrollment shut out patients with autoimmune disease history or systemic immunosuppression. The receptor was isolated from an adult with an advanced solid tumor such as melanoma, head and neck, liver or kidney cancer. The J gene is TRBJ2-1, the V gene TRBV4-2; 8 nucleotides align to TRBD2. The sequencing used CD4+ or CD8+ T cells sorted from blood, collected in a trial of the OX40 agonist ivuxolimab. The DNA of the CDR3 is TGTGCCAGCAGCCAAGAGCGGGGGGTTTACAATGAGCAGTTCTTC. This sequence encodes CASSQERGVYNEQFF.